The 21 T cell receptor beta chains in this list originate from one sample, sequenced in a study of blood T cell repertoires in COVID-19. Only in-frame clones appear in the TCRdb table, and some are missing; sequencing was by immunoSEQ multiplex PCR. Found here are 85,000 to 130,000 clones, around 86% of them singletons; the top ten hold approximately 2.6%. The sequenced sample was PBMCs or T cells enriched from blood (not recorded which). Every receptor here comes from a woman aged 50 to 65 who had recovered from COVID-19.

This clone occurred a few times. The same CDR3 is also encoded by other DNA sequences in this sample. This chain uses TRBV5-1 with TRBJ2-2; a weak D match, TRBD1 (5 bases). CDR1 SGHRS and CDR2 YFSETQ come from the germline V gene. This CDR3 has 14 residues. The germline V and J ends were trimmed by 4 bases and 2 bases, with 9 bases remaining between them. The DNA for the CDR3 is TGCGCCAGCAGCGGGCAGGGTAACACCGGGGAGCTGTTTTTT. Protein product: CASSGQGNTGELFF. Complete variable domain (other parts from reference TRBV5-1 and TRBJ2-2): KAGVTQTPRYLIKTRGQQVTLSCSPISGHRSVSWYQQTPGQGLQFLFEYFSETQRNKGNFPGRFSGRQFSNSRSEMNVSTLELGDSALYLCASSGQGNTGELFFGEGSRLTVL.

This chain links TRBV27 with TRBJ2-7, with 9 bases identical to TRBD1. The CDR3 is 17 residues long. Trimming took 3 bases from V and 0 from J; bases not matched to a gene: 9. Germline CDR1 reads MNHEY; CDR2 reads SMNVEV (reference sequence). CDR3 DNA sequence: TGTGCCAGCAGTTTCCTCCCCGGACAGGGGAGCTCCTACGAGCAGTACTTC. Translated: CASSFLPGQGSSYEQYF.

The genes are TRBV5-1 and TRBJ2-7; 7 nucleotides match TRBD1. The CDR3 consists of 15 residues. V dropped 4 bases and J dropped 2; count of bases not matched to a gene: 9. CDR1 is SGHRS, CDR2 YFSETQ, per germline. The CDR3 DNA follows: TGCGCCAGCAGCGTCGGACAGGTTGGGACCTACGAGCAGTACTTC. This codes for CASSVGQVGTYEQYF.

This clone was counted once. The chain is built from TRBV11-2 and TRBJ2-1; possible D gene TRBD2, 6 bases. V lost 2 bases, J lost 6 bases, and 20 bases lay in between. This CDR3 region has 17 residues. CDR1 is SGHAT and CDR2 is FQNNGV in the germline V gene. CDR3 sequence: CASSLIQMRTTLNEQFF. In DNA form, the CDR3 reads TGTGCCAGCAGCTTAATCCAAATGCGGACTACCCTCAATGAGCAGTTCTTC.

This chain uses TRBV7-8 with TRBJ2-5, with D tentatively TRBD2 (6 bases). The CDR3 extends over 15 amino acids. CDR1 and CDR2 from the germline V gene are SGHVS and FQNEAQ. Trimming removed 1 base from V and 3 bases from J, with 12 bases in between. The chain's CDR3 is CASSLGGLAEETQYF. CDR3 sequence (DNA): TGTGCCAGCAGCTTAGGGGGACTCGCGGAAGAGACCCAGTACTTC.

This chain connects TRBV9 to TRBJ1-2; D might be TRBD1 (6 bases). The germline gives CDR1 SGDLS, CDR2 YYNGEE. Trimming left V 5 bases short and J 2 bases short, with 10 bases between. This CDR3 has 13 residues. The CDR3 DNA reads as TGTGCCAGCAGTCCCACAGGGAACTATGGCTACACCTTC. The encoded protein is CASSPTGNYGYTF.

V and J are TRBV4-2 and TRBJ1-5; 7 nucleotides align to TRBD1. The germline V gene encodes CDR1 LGHNA and CDR2 YNFKEQ. V was pared by 2 bases and J by 10 bases, with 5 bases of the junction left unmatched. The CDR3 extends over 13 amino acids. The CDR3, as DNA: TGTGCCAGCAGCCAATCTGGACAGGTTCCCCAGCATTTT. Translation gives CASSQSGQVPQHF.

V is TRBV7-9 and J is TRBJ1-6; 8 bases align to TRBD1. Trimming removed 3 bases from V and 8 bases from J; junction bases left unmatched: 3. This CDR3 contains 14 residues. CDR1 is SEHNR and CDR2 is FQNEAQ in the germline V gene (reference sequence). CDR3 protein: CASSFGQGHSPLHF. The CDR3 DNA follows: TGTGCCAGCAGCTTCGGACAGGGTCATTCACCCCTCCACTTT.

The CDR3 bases are TGTGCCAGCAGCTTAAATAGAGGGACATACACAGATACGCAGTATTTT. It encodes CASSLNRGTYTDTQYF. The V call is TRBV11-2, the J call TRBJ2-3, with D possibly being TRBD1 (6 bases). Trimming pared 2 bases from V and 2 bases from J, leaving 14 bases between. The germline gives CDR1 SGHAT, CDR2 FQNNGV. The CDR3 sequence is 16 residues long.

The J gene is TRBJ2-7, the V gene TRBV5-1, with a weak D call TRBD2 (6 bases). The CDR3 is 15 residues long. The V gene lost 2 bases and the J gene lost 4 bases, with 16 bases spanning the gap. Per the germline V gene, CDR1 is SGHRS and CDR2 is YFSETQ. The DNA for the CDR3 is TGCGCCAGCAGCTTCACCGGGACGGGGGAGTACGAGCAGTACTTC. Protein product: CASSFTGTGEYEQYF.

The CDR3 bases are TGTGCCACCAGCAGGGAGACAGGGAGGGGAAACACCATATATTTT. Protein: CATSRETGRGNTIYF. The rearrangement links TRBV15 to TRBJ1-3; 7 bases are shared with TRBD1. CDR3 length: 15 amino acids. The J segment lost 4 bases and the V segment lost 3 bases, leaving 6 bases of the junction unmatched. Germline values: CDR1 LNHNV, CDR2 YYDKDF (reference sequence).

The V gene is TRBV7-9, the J gene TRBJ1-1; D not certain. The CDR3 has 14 amino acids. Germline V gene data show CDR1 as SEHNR and CDR2 as FQNEAQ (reference sequence). V gave up 1 base and J gave up 3 bases, with 9 bases separating them. The CDR3: CASSLDPGDTEAFF. The CDR3 DNA reads TGTGCCAGCAGCTTAGATCCGGGTGACACTGAAGCTTTCTTT.

The rearrangement links TRBV28 to TRBJ1-2; tentative D call: TRBD1 (5 bases). CDR1 is MDHEN and CDR2 is SYDVKM in the germline V gene. Trimming cost V 4 bases and J 8 bases, with 17 bases left between them. CDR3 size: 14 residues. Here the CDR3 DNA reads TGTGCCAGCAGTTCTCCACTCCCGGGGGAGGGCTACACCTTC. Translating it yields CASSSPLPGEGYTF.

The chain employs TRBV6-5 and TRBJ2-2; 7 bases agree with TRBD1. The germline CDR1 and CDR2 sequences are MNHEY and SVGAGI. The CDR3 totals 15 residues. J gave up 2 bases and V 6 bases, and 6 bases lay outside the gene matches. The CDR3 is CASRPQGRNTGELFF. CDR3 bases: TGTGCCAGCAGACCACAGGGGAGAAACACCGGGGAGCTGTTTTTT.

The CDR3 DNA reads as TGTGCCAGCAGCCCGGGCGTGGGGCCAGGGTATGGCTACACCTTC. The encoded protein is CASSPGVGPGYGYTF. The V call is TRBV6-5, the J call TRBJ1-2; possibly TRBD1 for D (5 bases). V was clipped by 6 bases and J by 5 bases, with 19 bases between them. CDR1 is MNHEY, CDR2 SVGAGI, per germline. The CDR3 contains 15 residues.

This chain links TRBV29-1 with TRBJ2-7; TRBD1 aligns across 7 bases. The V segment lost 7 bases and the J segment 3 bases; nucleotides outside the gene matches: 3. The germline V gene encodes CDR1 SQVTM and CDR2 ANQGSEA. The CDR3 runs to 11 residues. The CDR3 is CSGRDSYEQYF. CDR3 in DNA: TGCAGCGGTCGGGACAGCTACGAGCAGTACTTC.

The CDR3 protein is CASSSTTDRAETQYF. For the CDR3, the DNA is TGTGCCAGCAGTTCTACCACGGACAGGGCGGAGACCCAGTACTTC. V gene TRBV6-5 combines with J gene TRBJ2-5; 8 bases fit TRBD1. CDR1 and CDR2 (germline): MNHEY, SVGAGI. Trimming at V came to 4 bases and at J to 5 bases, leaving 9 bases not matched to a gene. The CDR3 spans 15 residues.

The chain carries TRBV5-1 and TRBJ2-7; a weak D match, TRBD2 (5 bases). V lost 4 bases, J lost 3 bases, and 11 bases lay in between. Germline V gene data show CDR1 as SGHRS and CDR2 as YFSETQ. This CDR3 comprises 13 residues. In DNA, the CDR3 is TGCGCCAGCAGCAATACCGGGGTCTACGAGCAGTACTTC. It encodes CASSNTGVYEQYF.

The chain is built from TRBV9 and TRBJ2-7; weak D call: TRBD1 (5 bases). The CDR3 totals 15 residues. Trimming left V 1 base short and J 2 bases short, with 13 bases between. Germline V gene data show CDR1 as SGDLS and CDR2 as YYNGEE. The CDR3 region is CASSVSQGLPYEQYF. The DNA for the CDR3 is TGTGCCAGCAGCGTAAGCCAGGGTCTACCCTACGAGCAGTACTTC.

The rearrangement links TRBV5-1 to TRBJ1-1; D is ambiguous. The ends were cut back, 6 bases at V and 0 bases at J, with 9 bases in the middle. Germline assignment: CDR1 SGHRS and CDR2 YFSETQ. The CDR3 is 13 amino acids. In DNA, the CDR3 is TGCGCCAGCACTGGGCAGATGAACACTGAAGCTTTCTTT. Its protein product is CASTGQMNTEAFF.

The chain combines TRBV24-1 with TRBJ2-2; 8 nucleotides match TRBD2. CDR3 length equals 15 residues. Germline CDR1 reads KGHDR; CDR2 reads SFDVKD. The ends lost 6 bases at V and 5 bases at J; junction bases unmatched: 7. In DNA form, the CDR3 reads TGTGCCACCAGTCGCACTAGCGGATCTACCGGGGAGCTGTTTTTT. Its protein product is CATSRTSGSTGELFF.